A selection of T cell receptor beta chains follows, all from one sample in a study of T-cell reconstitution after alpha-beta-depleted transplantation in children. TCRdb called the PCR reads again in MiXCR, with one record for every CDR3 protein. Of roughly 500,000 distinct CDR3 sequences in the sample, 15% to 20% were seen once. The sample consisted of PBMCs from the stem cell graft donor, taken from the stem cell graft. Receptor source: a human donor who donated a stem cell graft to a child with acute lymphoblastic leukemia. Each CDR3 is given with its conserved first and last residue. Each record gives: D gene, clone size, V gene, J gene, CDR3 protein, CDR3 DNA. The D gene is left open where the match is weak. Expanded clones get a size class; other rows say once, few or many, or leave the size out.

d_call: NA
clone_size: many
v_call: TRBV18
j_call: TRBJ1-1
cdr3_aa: CASSSSLGDTEAFF
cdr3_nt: TGTGCCAGCTCATCCAGCCTCGGGGACACTGAAGCTTTCTTT

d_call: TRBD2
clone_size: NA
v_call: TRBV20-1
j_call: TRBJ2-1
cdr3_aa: CSARRGLADNEQFF
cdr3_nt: TGCAGTGCTAGAAGGGGACTAGCGGACAATGAGCAGTTCTTC

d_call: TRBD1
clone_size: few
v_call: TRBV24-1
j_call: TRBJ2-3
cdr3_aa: CATSDLSDRGDTQYF
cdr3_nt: TGTGCCACCAGTGATTTGTCTGACAGGGGAGATACGCAGTATTTT

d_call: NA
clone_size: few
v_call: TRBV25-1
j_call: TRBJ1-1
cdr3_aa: CASSAVSEAFF
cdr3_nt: TGTGCCAGCAGTGCCGTCAGCGAAGCTTTCTTT

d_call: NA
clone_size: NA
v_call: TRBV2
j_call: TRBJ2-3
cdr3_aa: CASSVGANTDTQYF
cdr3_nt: TGTGCCAGCAGTGTGGGAGCGAACACAGATACGCAGTATTTT

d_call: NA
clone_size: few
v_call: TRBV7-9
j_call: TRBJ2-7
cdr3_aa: CASSLGTAYSYEQYF
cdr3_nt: TGTGCCAGCAGCTTAGGGACAGCCTACTCCTACGAGCAGTACTTC

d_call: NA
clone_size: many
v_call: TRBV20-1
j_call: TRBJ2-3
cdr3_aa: CSAPWGFDTQYF
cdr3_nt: TGCAGTGCGCCGTGGGGTTTTGATACGCAGTATTTT

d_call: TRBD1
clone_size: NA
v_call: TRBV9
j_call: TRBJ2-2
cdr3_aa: CASSVVGDSTITGELFF
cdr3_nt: TGTGCCAGCAGCGTAGTGGGGGACAGCACAATCACCGGGGAGCTGTTTTTT

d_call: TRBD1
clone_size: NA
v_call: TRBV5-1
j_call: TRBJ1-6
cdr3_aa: CASSLSANRGPNSPLHF
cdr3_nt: TGCGCCAGCAGCTTGTCCGCCAACAGGGGACCTAATTCACCCCTCCACTTT

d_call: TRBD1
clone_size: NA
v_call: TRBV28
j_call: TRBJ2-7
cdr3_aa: CASSFPTGSARYYEQYF
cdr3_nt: TGTGCCAGCAGTTTTCCGACAGGGTCTGCACGATACTACGAGCAGTACTTC

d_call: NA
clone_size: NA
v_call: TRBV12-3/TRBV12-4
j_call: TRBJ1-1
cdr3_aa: CASSVGQGHYTTEAFF
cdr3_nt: TGTGCCAGCAGCGTGGGCCAGGGCCACTACACAACTGAAGCTTTCTTT

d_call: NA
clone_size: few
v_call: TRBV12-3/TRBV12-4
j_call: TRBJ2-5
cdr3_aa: CASSFSGTSPQETQYF
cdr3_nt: TGTGCCAGCAGTTTTTCAGGGACATCCCCACAAGAGACCCAGTACTTC

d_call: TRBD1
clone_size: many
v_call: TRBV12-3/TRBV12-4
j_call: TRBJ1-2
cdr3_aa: CASSLLGTANYGYTF
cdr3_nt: TGTGCCAGCAGTCTCCTAGGGACAGCTAACTATGGCTACACCTTC

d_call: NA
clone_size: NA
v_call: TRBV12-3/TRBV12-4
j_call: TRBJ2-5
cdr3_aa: CASSSPDTYQETQYF
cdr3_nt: TGTGCCAGCAGTTCCCCCGACACCTACCAAGAGACCCAGTACTTC

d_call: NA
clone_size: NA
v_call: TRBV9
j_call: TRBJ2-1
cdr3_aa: CASSVEGFWNEQFF
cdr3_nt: TGTGCCAGCAGCGTAGAAGGCTTCTGGAATGAGCAGTTCTTC

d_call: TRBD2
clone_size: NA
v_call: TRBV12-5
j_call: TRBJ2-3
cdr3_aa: CASGLSGRESYF
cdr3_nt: TGTGCTAGTGGTTTGAGCGGGAGGGAGTCGTATTTT

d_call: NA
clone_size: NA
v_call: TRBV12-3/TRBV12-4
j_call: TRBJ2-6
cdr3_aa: CASALNVLTF
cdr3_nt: TGTGCCAGCGCTTTGAACGTCCTGACTTTC

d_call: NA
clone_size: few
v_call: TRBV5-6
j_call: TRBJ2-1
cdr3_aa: CASSYWAPPSYNEQFF
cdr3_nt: TGTGCCAGCAGCTATTGGGCACCTCCCTCCTACAATGAGCAGTTCTTC

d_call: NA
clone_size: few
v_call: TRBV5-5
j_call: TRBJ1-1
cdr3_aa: CASSLAGKTGRAFF
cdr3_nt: TGTGCCAGCAGCTTGGCCGGTAAAACAGGACGAGCTTTCTTT

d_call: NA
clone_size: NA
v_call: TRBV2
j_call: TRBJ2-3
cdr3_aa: CASSIMGTDSTQYF
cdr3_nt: TGTGCCAGCAGTATCATGGGGACCGACTCTACGCAGTATTTT

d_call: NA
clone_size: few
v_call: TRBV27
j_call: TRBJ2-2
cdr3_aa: CASSFWDTGELFF
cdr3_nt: TGTGCCAGCAGTTTTTGGGACACCGGGGAGCTGTTTTTT

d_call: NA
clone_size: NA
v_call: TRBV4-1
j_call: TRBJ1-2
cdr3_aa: CASSQEVRSNYGYTF
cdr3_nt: TGCGCCAGCAGCCAAGAGGTCAGATCTAACTATGGCTACACCTTC

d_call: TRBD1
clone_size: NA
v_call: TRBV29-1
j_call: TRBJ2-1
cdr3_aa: CSVEGSWDSSYNEQFF
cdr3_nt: TGCAGCGTTGAAGGAAGCTGGGACAGCTCCTACAATGAGCAGTTCTTC

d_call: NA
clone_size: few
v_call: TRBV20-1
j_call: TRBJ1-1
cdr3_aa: CSARSARNTHTEAFF
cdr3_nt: TGCAGTGCTAGAAGCGCTCGCAATACGCACACTGAAGCTTTCTTT

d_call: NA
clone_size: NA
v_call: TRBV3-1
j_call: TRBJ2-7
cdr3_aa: CATTPAGHWRTIYEQYF
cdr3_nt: TGTGCCACCACCCCCGCCGGCCACTGGCGGACCATCTACGAGCAGTACTTC

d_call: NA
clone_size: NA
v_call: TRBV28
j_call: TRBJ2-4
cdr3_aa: CASSAATRVLAKNIQYF
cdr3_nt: TGTGCCAGCAGTGCCGCGACTAGGGTACTAGCCAAAAACATTCAGTACTTC

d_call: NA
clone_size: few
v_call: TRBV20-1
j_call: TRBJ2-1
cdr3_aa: CSATTSPGNEQFF
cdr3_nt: TGCAGTGCTACGACATCCCCAGGCAATGAGCAGTTCTTC

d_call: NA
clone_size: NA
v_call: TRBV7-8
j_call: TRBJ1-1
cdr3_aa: CASSWDGDRDTEAFF
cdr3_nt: TGTGCCAGCAGCTGGGACGGTGACAGAGACACTGAAGCTTTCTTT

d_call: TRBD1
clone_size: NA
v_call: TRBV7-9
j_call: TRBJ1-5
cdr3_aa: CASSPLDRGGIQPQHF
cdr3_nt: TGTGCCAGCAGCCCGCTGGACAGGGGAGGAATTCAGCCCCAGCATTTT

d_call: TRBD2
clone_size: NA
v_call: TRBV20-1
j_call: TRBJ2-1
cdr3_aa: CSARVRLADDLSSYNEQFF
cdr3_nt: TGCAGTGCTAGAGTGAGGCTAGCGGACGACCTCAGCTCCTACAATGAGCAGTTCTTC

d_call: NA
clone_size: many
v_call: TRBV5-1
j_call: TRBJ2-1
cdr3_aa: CASSWDLYNEQFF
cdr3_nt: TGCGCCAGCAGCTGGGACTTGTACAATGAGCAGTTCTTC

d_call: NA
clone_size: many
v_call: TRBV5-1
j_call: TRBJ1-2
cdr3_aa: CASSPPGTDGLLYGYTF
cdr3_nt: TGCGCCAGCAGCCCTCCAGGGACGGACGGCCTACTCTATGGCTACACCTTC

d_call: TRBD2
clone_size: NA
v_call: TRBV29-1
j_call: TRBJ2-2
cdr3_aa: CSAEAGGPGELFF
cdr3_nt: TGCAGCGCAGAAGCGGGAGGGCCCGGGGAGCTGTTTTTT

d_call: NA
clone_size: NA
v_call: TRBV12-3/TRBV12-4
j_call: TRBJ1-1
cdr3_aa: CASSLRSQIEAFF
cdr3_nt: TGTGCCAGCAGTTTAAGATCTCAGATTGAAGCTTTCTTT

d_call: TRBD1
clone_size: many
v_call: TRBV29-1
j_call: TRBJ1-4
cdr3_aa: CSVESGQGGEKLFF
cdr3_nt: TGCAGCGTTGAATCGGGACAGGGTGGAGAAAAACTGTTTTTT

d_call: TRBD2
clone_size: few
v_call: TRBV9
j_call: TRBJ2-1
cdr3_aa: CASSPGRRRDEQFF
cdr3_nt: TGTGCCAGCAGCCCCGGGAGGAGAAGGGATGAGCAGTTCTTC

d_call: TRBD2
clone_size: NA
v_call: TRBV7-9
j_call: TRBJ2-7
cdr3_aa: CASSLALGLANEQYF
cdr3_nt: TGTGCCAGCAGCTTAGCGCTGGGACTAGCCAACGAGCAGTACTTC

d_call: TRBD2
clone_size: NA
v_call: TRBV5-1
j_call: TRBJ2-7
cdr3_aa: CASRGTSGTSSYEQYF
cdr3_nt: TGCGCCAGCAGGGGGACTAGCGGGACCAGCTCCTACGAGCAGTACTTC

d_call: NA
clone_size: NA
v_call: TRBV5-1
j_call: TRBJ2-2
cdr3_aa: CASSLEVQNTGELFF
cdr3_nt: TGCGCCAGCAGCTTGGAAGTGCAGAACACCGGGGAGCTGTTTTTT

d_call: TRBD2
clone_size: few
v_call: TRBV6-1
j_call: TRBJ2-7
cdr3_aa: CASNEGRVRHEQYF
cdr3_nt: TGTGCCAGCAATGAGGGGAGGGTGAGGCACGAGCAGTACTTC

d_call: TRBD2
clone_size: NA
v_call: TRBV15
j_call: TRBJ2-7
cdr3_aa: CATSGPGGDLYEQYF
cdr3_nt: TGTGCCACCAGCGGCCCGGGAGGAGATCTCTACGAGCAGTACTTC

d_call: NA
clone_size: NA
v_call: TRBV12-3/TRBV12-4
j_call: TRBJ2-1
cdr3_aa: CASSFGGNGYNEQFF
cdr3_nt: TGTGCCAGCAGTTTTGGGGGGAACGGCTACAATGAGCAGTTCTTC

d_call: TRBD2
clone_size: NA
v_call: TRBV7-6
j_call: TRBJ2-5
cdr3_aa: CASSNRGLAGQETQYF
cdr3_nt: TGTGCCAGCAGCAATAGGGGACTAGCGGGGCAAGAGACCCAGTACTTC

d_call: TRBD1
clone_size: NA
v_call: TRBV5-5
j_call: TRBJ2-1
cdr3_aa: CASSLAGQGDEQFF
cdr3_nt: TGTGCCAGCAGCTTGGCCGGACAGGGAGATGAGCAGTTCTTC

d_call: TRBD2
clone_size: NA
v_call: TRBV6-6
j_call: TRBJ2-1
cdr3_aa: CASRPGGGEQFF
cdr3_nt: TGTGCCAGCAGACCGGGGGGAGGAGAGCAGTTCTTC

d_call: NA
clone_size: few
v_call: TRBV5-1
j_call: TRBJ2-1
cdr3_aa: CASRDGSTYNEQFF
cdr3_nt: TGCGCCAGCAGGGACGGGTCGACTTACAATGAGCAGTTCTTC

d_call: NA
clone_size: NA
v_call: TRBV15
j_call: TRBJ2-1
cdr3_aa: CATSAEGSSYNEQFF
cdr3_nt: TGTGCCACCAGCGCGGAGGGTAGTTCCTACAATGAGCAGTTCTTC

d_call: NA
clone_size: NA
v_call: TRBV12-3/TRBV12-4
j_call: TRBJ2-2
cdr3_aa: CASSYRWELFF
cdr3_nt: TGTGCCAGCAGTTATAGGTGGGAGCTGTTTTTT

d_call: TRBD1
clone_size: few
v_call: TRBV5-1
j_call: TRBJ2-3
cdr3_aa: CASSLARTGRRVSTDTQYF
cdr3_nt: TGCGCCAGCAGCTTGGCTAGGACAGGGCGACGAGTGAGCACAGATACGCAGTATTTT

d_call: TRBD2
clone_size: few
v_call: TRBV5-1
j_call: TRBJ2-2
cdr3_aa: CASSLVLAGAGELFF
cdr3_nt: TGCGCCAGCAGCTTGGTTCTAGCGGGAGCCGGGGAGCTGTTTTTT

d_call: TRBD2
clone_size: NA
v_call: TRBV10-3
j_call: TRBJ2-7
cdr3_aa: CAIRGPAGDEQYF
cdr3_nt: TGTGCCATCAGGGGACCAGCGGGAGACGAGCAGTACTTC